The 4 T cell receptor beta chains below come from one sample, sequenced in a study of cytomegalovirus exposure and HLA in healthy donors. It was with 60 Vbeta and 13 Jbeta primers that the PCR ran. Sequenced by immunoSEQ multiplex PCR; TCRdb stores in-frame clones only, minus some. The sample has 200,000 to 250,000 clones; about 80% are singletons. The sequenced material came from PBMCs. These TCRs come from a woman aged 55-69 years in good health and CMV-seropositive.

The chain recombines TRBV11-2 with TRBJ2-5; 7 bases are shared with TRBD1. The ends lost 1 base at V and 2 bases at J; junction bases unmatched: 4. CDR1 is SGHAT and CDR2 is FQNNGV in the germline V gene. The CDR3 covers 15 residues. The CDR3 region has the DNA TGTGCCAGCAGCTTAGGGGGGACAGTACAAGAGACCCAGTACTTC. Protein: CASSLGGTVQETQYF.

The chain recombines TRBV19 with TRBJ2-7; 10 nucleotides align to TRBD1. Germline V gene data show CDR1 as LNHDA and CDR2 as SQIVND (reference sequence). J was trimmed by 1 base and V by 6 bases; bases with no gene match: 12. There are 17 residues in the CDR3. CDR3 amino acids: CASRRVAGTGVSYEQYF. For the CDR3, the DNA is TGTGCCAGTAGGAGAGTTGCGGGGACAGGGGTGTCCTACGAGCAGTACTTC.

The rearrangement joins TRBV6-5 to TRBJ1-4; 7 nucleotides align to TRBD1. The CDR3 sequence is 15 residues long. Unmatched junction bases numbered 8, after V lost 6 bases and J lost 4 bases. Per the germline V gene, CDR1 is MNHEY and CDR2 is SVGAGI. In DNA, the CDR3 is TGTGCCAGCAGCAGACAGGGCCTTGGTAATGAAAAACTGTTTTTT. It translates to CASSRQGLGNEKLFF.

The CDR3 reads CASSPPRGAGEKLFF. The CDR3 DNA reads as TGTGCCAGCAGCCCACCGCGGGGAGCAGGGGAAAAACTGTTTTTT. This chain connects TRBV28 to TRBJ1-4, with D perhaps matching TRBD1 (5 bases). The CDR3 sequence is 15 residues long. V lost 6 bases, J lost 8 bases, and 19 bases lay in between. Looked up from germline, CDR1 is MDHEN and CDR2 is SYDVKM. Full variable domain (missing parts from reference TRBV28 and TRBJ1-4): DVKVTQSSRYLVKRTGEKVFLECVQDMDHENMFWYRQDPGLGLRLIYFSYDVKMKEKGDIPEGYSVSREKKERFSLILESASTNQTSMYLCASSPPRGAGEKLFFGSGTQLSVL.